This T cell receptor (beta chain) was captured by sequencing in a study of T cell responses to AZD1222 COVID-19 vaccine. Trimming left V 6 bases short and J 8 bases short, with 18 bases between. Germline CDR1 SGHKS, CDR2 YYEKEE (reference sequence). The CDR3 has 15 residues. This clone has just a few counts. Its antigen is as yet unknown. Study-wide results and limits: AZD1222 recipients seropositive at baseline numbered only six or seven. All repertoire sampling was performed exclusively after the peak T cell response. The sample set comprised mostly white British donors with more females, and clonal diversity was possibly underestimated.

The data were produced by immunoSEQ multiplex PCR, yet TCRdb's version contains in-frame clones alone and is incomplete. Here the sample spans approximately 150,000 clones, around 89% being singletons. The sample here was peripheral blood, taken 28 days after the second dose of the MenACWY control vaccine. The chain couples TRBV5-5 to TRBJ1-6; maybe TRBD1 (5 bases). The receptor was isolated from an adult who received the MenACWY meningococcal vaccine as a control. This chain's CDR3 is CASIAGLTDYSPLHF. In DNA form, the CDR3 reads TGTGCCAGCATCGCAGGATTGACAGATTATTCACCCCTCCACTTT.